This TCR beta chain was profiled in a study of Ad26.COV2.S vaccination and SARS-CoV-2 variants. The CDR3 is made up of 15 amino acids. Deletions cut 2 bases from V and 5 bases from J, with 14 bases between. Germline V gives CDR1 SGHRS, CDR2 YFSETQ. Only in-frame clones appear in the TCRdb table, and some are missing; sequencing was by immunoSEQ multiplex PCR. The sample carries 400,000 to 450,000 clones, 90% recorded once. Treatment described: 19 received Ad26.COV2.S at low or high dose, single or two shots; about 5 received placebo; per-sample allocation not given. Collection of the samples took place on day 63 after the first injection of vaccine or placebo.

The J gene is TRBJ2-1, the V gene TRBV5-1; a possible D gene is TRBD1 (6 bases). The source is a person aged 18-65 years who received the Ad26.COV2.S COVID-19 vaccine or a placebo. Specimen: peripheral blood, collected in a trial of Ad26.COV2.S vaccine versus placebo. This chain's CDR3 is CASSFFGGRHNEQFF. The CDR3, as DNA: TGCGCCAGCAGCTTTTTTGGGGGCCGGCACAATGAGCAGTTCTTC. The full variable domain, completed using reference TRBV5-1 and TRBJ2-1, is KAGVTQTPRYLIKTRGQQVTLSCSPISGHRSVSWYQQTPGQGLQFLFEYFSETQRNKGNFPGRFSGRQFSNSRSEMNVSTLELGDSALYLCASSFFGGRHNEQFFGPGTRLTVL.